This entry lists 14 T cell receptor beta chains sequenced from one sample in a study of regulatory T cells in long-lasting Graves disease. Described time point: newly diagnosed GD, antithyroid drugs for less than 3 months. PBMCs provided the RNA from which the TCR library was made. Arm-PCR of CDR3 regions and iRepertoire HTBI primers were used to build TCR beta libraries. TCRdb itself ran the multiplex PCR reads through MiXCR, one entry per CDR3 protein. Of roughly 400,000 distinct CDR3 sequences listed, about 15% are singletons. Another study also made use of these data, one on T cells in Graves' hyperthyroidism and ophthalmopathy.

This sample comprised peripheral blood mononuclear cells (PBMCs), obtained at new diagnosis, from a patient treated with antithyroid drugs. The receptors derive from a woman aged 40 to 49 with Graves disease.

There are a few counts of this clonotype. J is TRBJ2-7 and V is TRBV29-1, with D hard to call. The ends were cut back, 4 bases at V and 4 bases at J, with 14 bases in the middle. The length of the CDR3 is 13 residues. Per germline, CDR1 SQVTM and CDR2 ANQGSEA. The CDR3 sequence is CSVATTLGYEQYF. As DNA, the CDR3 is TGCAGCGTTGCGACCACCCTGGGTTACGAGCAGTACTTC.

The CDR3 DNA reads as TGCGCCAGCAGCCGGACAGGGGTCACAGATACGCAGTATTTT. As protein: CASSRTGVTDTQYF. This sequence joins TRBV5-1 and TRBJ2-3, with TRBD1 identical over 9 bases. Germline lookup yields CDR1 SGHRS and CDR2 YFSETQ. V gave up 4 bases and J gave up 2 bases; unmatched junction bases: 2. The CDR3 consists of 14 residues.

This clonotype was recorded a few times. The chain recombines TRBV12-3 or TRBV12-4 with TRBJ2-5, with 7 positions matching TRBD1. The CDR3 spans 15 residues. V was clipped by 6 bases and J by 1 base; unmatched bases: 8. CDR3 nucleotide sequence: TGTGCCAGCAGCTTGGATGCAGGGGGCCAAGAGACCCAGTACTTC. Residues: CASSLDAGGQETQYF.

This clonotype has a count of ten or more. This rearrangement joins TRBV27 to TRBJ2-7; D might be TRBD2 (6 bases). V was trimmed by 6 bases and J by 1 base, leaving 10 bases between them. The germline CDR1 and CDR2 sequences are MNHEY and SMNVEV (reference sequence). This CDR3 has 13 amino acids. The CDR3 DNA reads TGTGCCAGCAGATCCGGGGGATCCTACGAGCAGTACTTC. Amino acids: CASRSGGSYEQYF.

This clonotype was found many times. The chain employs TRBV3-1 and TRBJ2-3, with a possible D match to TRBD2 (5 bases). Trimming shortened V by 4 bases and J by 2 bases, and 10 bases separated the two germline ends. The germline V gene encodes CDR1 LGHDT and CDR2 YNNKEL (reference sequence). The CDR3 extends over 14 amino acids. The CDR3 is CASSRFGNTDTQYF. The CDR3 DNA reads TGTGCCAGCAGCCGGTTCGGGAACACAGATACGCAGTATTTT.

This clonotype was seen repeatedly, ten times or more. CDR3 bases: TGTGCCAGCAGCTTAGGGACCACTCACGGGACCCAGTACTTC. Translated, it gives CASSLGTTHGTQYF. The genes are TRBV7-8 and TRBJ2-5; D is undetermined. Germline V gives CDR1 SGHVS, CDR2 FQNEAQ. The CDR3 spans 14 residues. V lost 1 base, J lost 7 bases, and 13 bases lay in between. The variable domain in full, with the rest retrieved from reference TRBV7-8 and TRBJ2-5, is GAGVSQSPRYKVAKRGQDVALRCDPISGHVSLFWYQQALGQGPEFLTYFQNEAQLDKSGLPSDRFFAERPEGSVSTLKIQRTQQEDSAVYLCASSLGTTHGTQYFGPGTRLLVL.

This clonotype was seen at least ten times. This chain joins TRBV28 and TRBJ2-7, with D perhaps assigned TRBD1 or TRBD2 (5 bases each). CDR1 MDHEN and CDR2 SYDVKM come from the germline V gene. Trimming took 3 bases from V and 3 from J, leaving 18 bases between them. This CDR3 comprises 16 residues. CDR3 nucleotide sequence: TGTGCCAGCAGTTTCAACCGGGAAAGGGGCTACTACGAGCAGTACTTC. This gives the protein CASSFNRERGYYEQYF.

The sample holds a few counts of this clonotype. The chain combines TRBV28 with TRBJ2-2, with D possibly being TRBD1 or TRBD2 (8 bases each). Germline V lookup: CDR1 MDHEN, CDR2 SYDVKM. This CDR3 spans 19 amino acids. The V end lost 5 bases, the J end lost 8 bases, and 30 bases lay between the germline ends. CDR3 sequence reads: CASSPQGGWLAGNLGELFF. DNA for the CDR3: TGTGCCAGCAGTCCACAGGGGGGCTGGCTAGCGGGTAATTTAGGGGAGCTGTTTTTT.

This clonotype was detected ten times or more. The rearrangement joins TRBV6-1 to TRBJ2-2; TRBD1 matches 7 bases. The CDR3 totals 16 residues. V gave up 2 bases and J gave up 2 bases; unmatched junction bases: 5. Germline V gene data show CDR1 as MNHNS and CDR2 as SASEGT. DNA of the CDR3: TGTGCCAGCAGTGAACTGGCAGGGGGTAACACCGGGGAGCTGTTTTTT. It translates to CASSELAGGNTGELFF.

This clonotype appeared many times. The CDR3 sequence: CSVGRRNTEAFF. CDR3 nucleotides: TGCAGCGTTGGCCGACGGAACACTGAAGCTTTCTTT. This chain joins TRBV29-1 and TRBJ1-1; D call uncertain. Deletions cut 4 bases from V and 1 base from J, with 7 bases between. The germline CDR1 and CDR2 sequences are SQVTM and ANQGSEA. The CDR3 consists of 12 residues.

At least ten counts were recorded for this clonotype. V is TRBV2 and J is TRBJ1-1; D is ambiguous. The V end was cut by 5 bases, the J end by 5 bases, with 9 bases between. CDR3 length: 12 amino acids. Germline V gives CDR1 SNHLY, CDR2 FYNNEI. CDR3 amino acids: CASSTFGTEAFF. The CDR3 region has the DNA TGTGCCAGCAGTACATTCGGGACTGAAGCTTTCTTT.

Here the CDR3 reads CASSGSFNSYEQYF. Here the CDR3 DNA reads TGTGCCAGTAGCGGTAGCTTCAACTCCTACGAGCAGTACTTC. The V and J genes are TRBV19 and TRBJ2-7; D gene ambiguous. CDR3 length: 14 amino acids. The V and J ends lost 6 bases and 0 bases respectively, with 12 bases between them. From germline, CDR1 is LNHDA and CDR2 SQIVND (reference sequence).

The chain employs TRBV6-1 and TRBJ2-3, with D perhaps assigned TRBD1 or TRBD2 (6 bases each). This CDR3 contains 15 residues. Germline values: CDR1 MNHNS, CDR2 SASEGT. V was cut by 5 bases and J by 6 bases, with 18 bases left in between. The CDR3 DNA is TGTGCCAGCAGTCTTATAGGACTACAGGGTGATACGCAGTATTTT. Its protein is CASSLIGLQGDTQYF.

This clonotype was detected ten times or more. This chain connects TRBV7-9 to TRBJ1-1; maybe TRBD1 (5 bases). From germline, CDR1 is SEHNR and CDR2 FQNEAQ (reference sequence). This CDR3 comprises 13 residues. The germline V and J ends were trimmed by 0 bases and 8 bases, with 10 bases remaining between them. CDR3 bases: TGTGCCAGCAGCTTAGCGGAGACAGCAGAAGCTTTCTTT. Protein sequence: CASSLAETAEAFF.